One sample yielded the 30 T cell receptor beta chains listed below, sequenced in a study of T-cell memory formation after mild COVID-19. One entry per CDR3 protein results from TCRdb running MiXCR on the 5' RACE reads. The sample carries under 550,000 distinct CDR3 sequences, roughly 20% recorded once. The sequenced sample consisted of PBMCs or a T cell subset sorted from them (not recorded which). The receptors come from an adult woman who had mild COVID-19 (a few samples of this study predate the infection). Cell type and time point are not known.

As regards this clonotype: This may stem from a read error, because a much larger clone lies one nucleotide away. The J gene is TRBJ2-7, the V gene TRBV5-1; 7 bases align to TRBD1. This CDR3 is built from 16 residues. V was clipped by 6 bases and J by 3 bases; unmatched bases: 15. CDR1 is SGHRS, CDR2 YFSETQ, per germline. CDR3: CASNFSWTGCYYEQYF. In nucleotides, the CDR3 is TGCGCCAGCAACTTTAGTTGGACAGGATGTTACTACGAGCAGTACTTC. Filled out from reference TRBV5-1 and TRBJ2-7, the complete variable domain reads KAGVTQTPRYLIKTRGQQVTLSCSPISGHRSVSWYQQTPGQGLQFLFEYFSETQRNKGNFPGRFSGRQFSNSRSEMNVSTLELGDSALYLCASNFSWTGCYYEQYFGPGTRLTVT.

This clonotype was seen a few times. The gene calls are TRBV19 and TRBJ2-1; 11 bases are a match to TRBD2. Germline V gene sequence: CDR1 LNHDA, CDR2 SQIVND (reference sequence). The length of the CDR3 is 15 residues. The ends lost 5 bases at V and 5 bases at J; junction bases unmatched: 5. CDR3 amino acids: CASSPLAGGDNEQFF. In DNA, the CDR3 is TGTGCCAGTAGTCCTCTAGCGGGAGGTGACAATGAGCAGTTCTTC.

This clonotype was seen only a few times. The chain combines TRBV29-1 with TRBJ1-5, with D hard to call. The V end was cut by 1 base, the J end by 7 bases, with 11 bases between. The CDR3 has 13 residues. The germline CDR1 and CDR2 sequences are SQVTM and ANQGSEA. The CDR3, as DNA: TGCAGCGTTGAAGGGACGATGGGCCAGCCCCAGCATTTT. Amino acid sequence: CSVEGTMGQPQHF.

This clonotype was detected only a few times. The rearrangement uses TRBV4-1 and TRBJ2-1; 11 positions agree with TRBD2. The CDR3 loop spans 16 amino acids. Germline V gene lookup returns CDR1 MGHRA and CDR2 YSYEKL. The J segment lost 9 bases and the V segment lost 0 bases, leaving 7 bases of the junction unmatched. The DNA for the CDR3 is TGCGCCAGCAGCCAAGACTTAGCGGGGGGGCTGGTTGAGCAGTTCTTC. Translated, it gives CASSQDLAGGLVEQFF.

This clonotype occurred a few times. J is TRBJ2-1 and V is TRBV2, with 8 bases lining up with TRBD2. The V gene end was trimmed by 6 bases and the J gene end by 7 bases; junction bases not matched to a gene: 8. The CDR3 covers 14 residues. Germline V CDR1 and CDR2: SNHLY, FYNNEI. The CDR3 bases are TGTGCCAGCAGCCCCAAGCGGGAGTGGAATGAGCAGTTCTTC. Translating gives CASSPKREWNEQFF. Based on the CDR3 plus reference TRBV2 and TRBJ2-1, the full variable domain is EPEVTQTPSHQVTQMGQEVILRCVPISNHLYFYWYRQILGQKVEFLVSFYNNEISEKSEIFDDQFSVERPDGSNFTLKIRSTKLEDSAMYFCASSPKREWNEQFFGPGTRLTVL.

This clonotype was seen a handful of times. The chain couples TRBV7-2 to TRBJ1-4; tentatively, D is TRBD1 (6 bases). CDR3 length: 16 residues. Germline V gene sequence: CDR1 SGHTA, CDR2 FQGNSA. The V gene lost 4 bases and the J gene lost 4 bases, with 16 bases spanning the gap. This chain's CDR3 is CASSSFPGHRNEKLFF. The CDR3 DNA reads TGTGCCAGCAGCTCCTTTCCGGGACACCGTAATGAAAAACTGTTTTTT.

The chain has TRBV29-1 and TRBJ2-7; tentatively, D is TRBD1 (5 bases). The CDR3 runs 13 residues. The V gene's germline CDR1 is SQVTM and CDR2 ANQGSEA. Trimming pared 3 bases from V and 3 bases from J, leaving 12 bases between. The CDR3, as DNA: TGCAGCGTTGACCAGGGTTCTAACTACGAGCAGTACTTC. It yields the protein CSVDQGSNYEQYF.

This clonotype was found a few times. This chain uses TRBV6-4 with TRBJ2-3; TRBD1 matches at 12 bases. Unmatched junction bases numbered 22, after V lost 7 bases and J lost 5 bases. CDR1 and CDR2 from the germline V gene are MRHNA and SNTAGT. The CDR3 loop spans 20 amino acids. The CDR3 loop reads CASTSLPGQGAVLDGDTQYF. CDR3 coding DNA: TGTGCCAGCACCTCTCTTCCGGGACAGGGGGCAGTTCTCGATGGAGATACGCAGTATTTT.

This chain connects TRBV29-1 to TRBJ2-7, with 7 positions matching TRBD1. The V gene end was trimmed by 7 bases and the J gene end by 0 bases; junction bases not matched to a gene: 6. CDR3 length: 13 amino acids. CDR1 and CDR2 (germline): SQVTM, ANQGSEA. CDR3 DNA sequence: TGCAGCGGTAGGACAGGCGACTCCTACGAGCAGTACTTC. This gives the protein CSGRTGDSYEQYF.

This clonotype was seen a handful of times. This chain links TRBV2 with TRBJ1-2; a weak D match, TRBD1 (6 bases). There are 16 residues in the CDR3. The germline V gene has CDR1 SNHLY and CDR2 FYNNEI. Trimming shortened V by 5 bases and J by 6 bases, and 22 bases separated the two germline ends. CDR3 sequence reads: CASSLKRVQGIDGYTF. DNA of the CDR3: TGTGCCAGCAGTCTAAAGAGGGTCCAGGGGATCGATGGCTACACCTTC.

The chain combines TRBV12-3 or TRBV12-4 with TRBJ2-2, with TRBD1 identical over 7 bases. V lost 2 bases and J lost 4; bases outside the gene matches: 4. This CDR3 region has 15 residues. This CDR3 reads CASSLRGQRTGELFF. The CDR3 DNA reads as TGTGCCAGCAGTTTAAGGGGACAGCGCACCGGGGAGCTGTTTTTT.

The chain recombines TRBV21-1 with TRBJ1-2; the table assigns TRBD1, which was not confirmed against the DNA. TRBV21-1 corresponds to a pseudogene. The CDR3 has 15 residues. The CDR3 loop is CASSKLRGLSYGYTF. CDR3 DNA sequence: TGTGCCAGCAGCAAGCTCAGGGGGCTGAGCTATGGCTACACCTTC.

This clonotype occurred a few times. The chain carries TRBV15 and TRBJ2-1; D uncertain. The V gene's germline CDR1 is LNHNV and CDR2 YYDKDF (reference sequence). This CDR3 is built from 16 residues. Trimming took 5 bases from V and 2 from J, leaving 16 bases between them. The CDR3 protein is CATSVDPDGAYNEQFF. For the CDR3, the DNA is TGTGCCACCAGCGTCGATCCGGACGGAGCCTACAATGAGCAGTTCTTC.

There are a few counts of this clonotype. V usage is TRBV6-5 and J usage is TRBJ2-6; D unclear. V lost 9 bases to trimming and J lost 5 bases, with 8 bases between them. Germline V gene data show CDR1 as MNHEY and CDR2 as SVGAGI. This CDR3 spans 12 amino acids. For the CDR3, the DNA is TGTGCCAGTAAAGAAAGGGCCAACGTCCTGACTTTC. Its protein product is CASKERANVLTF.

This clonotype was found a few times. This chain uses TRBV7-9 with TRBJ1-1; no firm D call. This CDR3 contains 15 residues. Germline lookup yields CDR1 SEHNR and CDR2 FQNEAQ (reference sequence). Trimming left V 1 base short and J 6 bases short, with 15 bases between. The CDR3 bases are TGTGCCAGCAGCTTAGATCCGGCGGGATTTCCTGAAGCTTTCTTT. Protein product: CASSLDPAGFPEAFF.

This chain joins TRBV28 and TRBJ2-7; no clear D gene. The ends were cut back, 8 bases at V and 6 bases at J, with 11 bases in the middle. CDR1 and CDR2 from the germline V gene are MDHEN and SYDVKM. The CDR3 is 11 amino acids. CDR3 region: CASRSGREQYF. In DNA, the CDR3 is TGTGCCAGCCGGTCCGGGCGCGAGCAGTACTTC.

The chain employs TRBV6-6 and TRBJ2-7, with TRBD2 identical over 16 bases. J was trimmed by 1 base and V by 6 bases; bases with no gene match: 9. The CDR3 length is 18 residues. In germline, CDR1 is MNHNY, CDR2 SVGAGI (reference sequence). This CDR3 reads CASSSGTSGGAASYEQYF. In nucleotides, the CDR3 is TGTGCCAGCAGCTCCGGGACTAGCGGGGGGGCCGCGTCCTACGAGCAGTACTTC.

The chain uses TRBV5-1 and TRBJ2-5; TRBD2 matches at 13 bases. CDR1 and CDR2 (germline): SGHRS, YFSETQ. This CDR3 has 20 residues. J lost 2 bases, V lost 0 bases, and 13 bases had no gene match. CDR3 nucleotide sequence: TGCGCCAGCAGCTTGGTGGGACTAGCGGGAAGCAAATCGACACAAGAGACCCAGTACTTC. Residues: CASSLVGLAGSKSTQETQYF. Full variable domain (missing parts from reference TRBV5-1 and TRBJ2-5): KAGVTQTPRYLIKTRGQQVTLSCSPISGHRSVSWYQQTPGQGLQFLFEYFSETQRNKGNFPGRFSGRQFSNSRSEMNVSTLELGDSALYLCASSLVGLAGSKSTQETQYFGPGTRLLVL.

This clonotype was detected many times. The chain links TRBV9 to TRBJ2-7; 8 nucleotides line up with TRBD2. J gave up 4 bases and V 2 bases, and 8 bases lay outside the gene matches. The CDR3 covers 15 residues. CDR1 and CDR2 (germline): SGDLS, YYNGEE. The CDR3 here is CASSVSSGNMYEQYF. The CDR3 DNA reads TGTGCCAGCAGCGTGAGTAGCGGGAATATGTACGAGCAGTACTTC.

This clonotype was counted only a few times. This chain links TRBV7-9 with TRBJ2-1, with no clear D. The ends were cut back, 1 base at V and 4 bases at J, with 11 bases in the middle. CDR3 length equals 15 residues. Germline V gene lookup returns CDR1 SEHNR and CDR2 FQNEAQ (reference sequence). CDR3 coding DNA: TGTGCCAGCAGCTTAGTTGAAGGGTGGTACAATGAGCAGTTCTTC. It encodes CASSLVEGWYNEQFF.

This clonotype appeared a few times. CDR3 bases: TGCGCCAGCAGCCACGCGGGCACTGAAGCTTTCTTT. The encoded protein is CASSHAGTEAFF. The chain has TRBV4-1 and TRBJ1-1; D not resolved. Germline V gives CDR1 MGHRA, CDR2 YSYEKL. Trimming pared 3 bases from V and 4 bases from J, leaving 6 bases between. This CDR3 has 12 residues.

This clonotype was counted many times. This chain links TRBV5-1 with TRBJ1-1, with D uncertain. Germline V gives CDR1 SGHRS, CDR2 YFSETQ. The V gene lost 6 bases and the J gene lost 1 base, with 13 bases spanning the gap. The CDR3 loop spans 14 amino acids. Here the CDR3 reads CASNFRSKNTEAFF. CDR3 nucleotides: TGCGCCAGCAACTTCAGGTCAAAGAACACTGAAGCTTTCTTT.

This clonotype was seen more than once but under ten times. V and J are TRBV7-9 and TRBJ2-3, with 14 bases identical to TRBD2. V lost 4 bases and J lost 5; bases outside the gene matches: 5. CDR1 and CDR2 from the germline V gene are SEHNR and FQNEAQ (reference sequence). The CDR3 is 16 amino acids. DNA of the CDR3: TGTGCCAGCAGCTGGACTAGCGGGGGGTTCGGAGATACGCAGTATTTT. Amino acids: CASSWTSGGFGDTQYF. Based on the CDR3 plus reference TRBV7-9 and TRBJ2-3, the full variable domain is DTGVSQNPRHKITKRGQNVTFRCDPISEHNRLYWYRQTLGQGPEFLTYFQNEAQLEKSRLLSDRFSAERPKGSFSTLEIQRTEQGDSAMYLCASSWTSGGFGDTQYFGPGTRLTVL.

V usage is TRBV27 and J usage is TRBJ2-7; D unresolved. The V and J ends lost 5 bases and 5 bases respectively, with 16 bases between them. This CDR3 contains 14 residues. The germline CDR1 and CDR2 sequences are MNHEY and SMNVEV (reference sequence). The CDR3 here is CASSPGIRIDEQYF. CDR3 sequence (DNA): TGTGCCAGCAGTCCCGGTATCCGGATCGACGAGCAGTACTTC.

J is TRBJ2-3 and V is TRBV30; D unclear. CDR3 length equals 12 residues. Trimming took 0 bases from V and 7 from J, leaving 8 bases between them. Germline CDR1 reads GTSNPN; CDR2 reads SVGIG (reference sequence). Here the CDR3 reads CAWSVLVNTQYF. The CDR3 region has the DNA TGTGCCTGGAGTGTCCTAGTGAATACGCAGTATTTT.

This rearrangement joins TRBV7-9 to TRBJ1-6; no firm D call. CDR1 and CDR2 from the germline V gene are SEHNR and FQNEAQ (reference sequence). V was trimmed by 3 bases and J by 8 bases, leaving 8 bases between them. CDR3 size: 13 residues. The CDR3 region has the DNA TGTGCCAGCAGCTTTTCCCAGGATTCACCCCTCCACTTT. Encoded protein: CASSFSQDSPLHF. The variable domain in full, completed from reference TRBV7-9 and TRBJ1-6, reads DTGVSQNPRHKITKRGQNVTFRCDPISEHNRLYWYRQTLGQGPEFLTYFQNEAQLEKSRLLSDRFSAERPKGSFSTLEIQRTEQGDSAMYLCASSFSQDSPLHFGNGTRLTVT.

This clonotype was seen a handful of times. V and J are TRBV5-1 and TRBJ2-7; D unclear. V dropped 2 bases and J dropped 2 bases, with 17 bases sitting between them. CDR3 length: 16 residues. Germline V CDR1 and CDR2: SGHRS, YFSETQ. This CDR3 reads CASSLPPITRTYEQYF. The CDR3 nucleotides read TGCGCCAGCAGCTTACCACCTATAACACGAACCTACGAGCAGTACTTC.

The chain has TRBV10-3 and TRBJ2-5, with D perhaps given as TRBD1 or TRBD2 (5 bases each). The CDR3 loop spans 14 amino acids. Trimming left V 3 bases short and J 0 bases short, with 8 bases between. Per germline, CDR1 ENHRY and CDR2 SYGVKD. CDR3 bases: TGTGCCATCAGTGATGGGACCAACCAAGAGACCCAGTACTTC. Translating gives CAISDGTNQETQYF.

The sample holds many counts of this clonotype. This chain uses TRBV5-1 with TRBJ2-2; maybe TRBD1 (5 bases). The germline CDR1 and CDR2 sequences are SGHRS and YFSETQ. The CDR3 extends over 14 amino acids. V lost 7 bases to trimming and J lost 0 bases, with 10 bases between them. The CDR3 coding sequence is TGCGCCAGCCTAGGGGCGGCGAACACCGGGGAGCTGTTTTTT. Translation: CASLGAANTGELFF.

The rearrangement joins TRBV30 to TRBJ1-1, with unresolved D. Per germline, CDR1 GTSNPN and CDR2 SVGIG (reference sequence). The V and J ends lost 0 bases and 1 base respectively, with 15 bases between them. The CDR3 loop spans 16 amino acids. Here the CDR3 DNA reads TGTGCCTGGAGTGTAAGCGAGGGCTTAAGGAACACTGAAGCTTTCTTT. Amino acids: CAWSVSEGLRNTEAFF.